The 10 T cell receptor beta chains listed next were all sequenced from one sample in a study of blood T cell repertoires in COVID-19. Only in-frame clones appear in the TCRdb table, and some are missing; sequencing was by immunoSEQ multiplex PCR. The sample lists about 52,000 clones, 81% seen once, with about 27% in the top ten. Sequenced input: peripheral blood. These receptors were obtained from a woman older than 75 with COVID-19, enrolled during active disease.

This chain joins TRBV7-3 and TRBJ2-7; D unresolved. The CDR3 has 12 residues. From germline, CDR1 is SGHTA and CDR2 FQGTGA. The V gene lost 4 bases and the J gene lost 6 bases, with 10 bases spanning the gap. CDR3 in DNA: TGTGCCAGCAGCTGGCCCAGTCCCGAGCAGTACTTC. It encodes CASSWPSPEQYF.

This clone turned up a few times. The chain uses TRBV6-5 and TRBJ2-1; 11 nucleotides agree with TRBD2. The CDR3 is 16 amino acids. Unmatched junction bases numbered 8, after V lost 4 bases and J lost 6 bases. Looked up from germline, CDR1 is MNHEY and CDR2 is SVGAGI. The CDR3 region is CASSWIAGGPGNEQFF. CDR3 sequence (DNA): TGTGCCAGCAGTTGGATAGCGGGAGGGCCGGGCAATGAGCAGTTCTTC.

This chain uses TRBV4-1 with TRBJ1-5; TRBD1 matches 9 bases. This CDR3 contains 17 residues. CDR1 and CDR2 from the germline V gene are MGHRA and YSYEKL. Germline trimming cut 0 bases from V and 2 bases from J; bases unmatched to any gene: 5. The CDR3 loop is CASSQDGGQGGNQPQHF. The CDR3, as DNA: TGCGCCAGCAGCCAAGATGGGGGACAGGGAGGCAATCAGCCCCAGCATTTT.

The chain carries TRBV6-4 and TRBJ2-3; unclear D gene. This CDR3 comprises 14 residues. V lost 2 bases and J lost 0, with 6 bases in between. Germline CDR1 MRHNA, CDR2 SNTAGT. In nucleotides, the CDR3 is TGTGCCAGCAGTGACGGTGGCAGCACAGATACGCAGTATTTT. Translated, it gives CASSDGGSTDTQYF.

The chain has TRBV5-1 and TRBJ2-7; 10 bases are shared with TRBD2. Germline V gives CDR1 SGHRS, CDR2 YFSETQ. The CDR3 has 16 amino acids. V lost 0 bases, J lost 1 base, and 4 bases stayed unmatched. The CDR3 sequence: CASSLGGTSASYEQYF. The DNA for the CDR3 is TGCGCCAGCAGCTTGGGGGGGACTAGCGCATCCTACGAGCAGTACTTC.

The V and J genes are TRBV6-4 and TRBJ1-1, with 9 bases matching TRBD1. This CDR3 contains 15 residues. Per germline, CDR1 MRHNA and CDR2 SNTAGT. Trimming took 4 bases from V and 1 from J; bases not matched to a gene: 4. In DNA, the CDR3 is TGTGCCAGCAGTGCACAGGGACAGGGGAACACTGAAGCTTTCTTT. It specifies CASSAQGQGNTEAFF.

This chain links TRBV10-3 with TRBJ2-7, with TRBD1 matching 10 bases. Germline CDR1 reads ENHRY; CDR2 reads SYGVKD. V lost 5 bases, J lost 3 bases, and 10 bases stayed unmatched. The CDR3 extends over 16 amino acids. Written as DNA, the CDR3 is TGTGCCATCAGTTTTTTTCCCAGGACAGGGGGCTACGAGCAGTACTTC. Its protein product is CAISFFPRTGGYEQYF.

The V gene is TRBV5-4, the J gene TRBJ1-2, with 7 positions matching TRBD1. This CDR3 region has 13 residues. The junction had 3 bases not matched to a gene; V was cut back by 0 bases and J by 7 bases. Germline CDR1 reads SGHNT; CDR2 reads YYREEE (reference sequence). CDR3 residues: CASSLDRGGGYTF. The CDR3 DNA reads as TGTGCCAGCAGCTTGGACAGGGGAGGTGGCTACACCTTC.

J is TRBJ2-3 and V is TRBV6-2 or TRBV6-3; possible D gene TRBD2, 6 bases. Germline V CDR1 and CDR2: MNHEY, SVGEGT. This CDR3 has 17 residues. Between the trimmed V and J ends, which lost 0 bases and 2 bases, there was a span of 15 bases. The CDR3 DNA is TGTGCCAGCAGTTACTCCCCCCGACTAGACGACACAGATACGCAGTATTTT. Translation gives CASSYSPRLDDTDTQYF.

The chain couples TRBV7-2 to TRBJ1-5, with TRBD1 identical over 7 bases. Unmatched junction bases numbered 11, after V lost 0 bases and J lost 9 bases. CDR3 size: 16 residues. Germline V gives CDR1 SGHTA, CDR2 FQGNSA. As DNA, the CDR3 is TGTGCCAGCAGCTTAGCGCGAGGGACAGCCGATGGGCCCCAGCATTTT. This sequence encodes CASSLARGTADGPQHF.